The clone carrying this TCR beta chain appeared a few times. The sorted Tregs were CD4+CD25+CD127-/low cells. MiXCR, run by TCRdb on the 5' RACE reads, gives a single entry per CDR3 protein. The table records 50,000 to 60,000 distinct CDR3 sequences, less than 25% of them present only once. The CDR3 sequence is 15 residues long. The germline V and J ends were trimmed by 1 base and 1 base, with 8 bases remaining between them. Looked up from germline, CDR1 is SGHRS and CDR2 is YFSETQ. The sequenced material came from tumor-infiltrating Tregs sorted from the breast tumor. The J gene is TRBJ2-2, the V gene TRBV5-1; tentative D call: TRBD2 (5 bases). This sequence originates from a female donor with breast cancer. As DNA, the CDR3 is TGCGCCAGCAGCTTGATCGGGGAGAACACCGGGGAGCTGTTTTTT. It translates to CASSLIGENTGELFF.